This record covers a single T cell receptor (beta chain). The sample originates from a study of blood T cell repertoires in COVID-19. Across the study: COVID-19 samples collected from the United States, Italy and Spain covered acute and convalescent phases.

In the authors' methods: Researchers report that nucleated cell counts were estimated from reference gene primer amplification. Produced via immunoSEQ multiplex PCR; TCRdb's table is partial and in-frame only. D and trimming come from the DNA, and the V and J calls and clone size come from that table. The repertoire has 35,000 to 45,000 clones, around nine tenths of them found once; the top ten carry 14%. This CDR3 contains 14 residues. Germline V gene lookup returns CDR1 SGHTA and CDR2 FQGNSA. J lost 0 bases, V lost 5 bases, and 1 base had no gene match. The clonotype was recovered from a human donor in a cohort sampled during active COVID-19. The chain joins TRBV7-2 to TRBJ1-3; 7 bases map to TRBD1. Sequencing input: peripheral blood. CDR3 sequence: CASSRDSSGNTIYF. The CDR3 DNA sequence: TGTGCCAGCAGCCGGGACAGCTCTGGAAACACCATATATTTT.